These 25 T cell receptor beta chains were all obtained from the same sample, sequenced in a study of blood T cell repertoires in COVID-19. Using immunoSEQ multiplex PCR, the repertoire was profiled, and TCRdb retains in-frame clones only, with some absent. The sample holds approximately 140,000 clones; around 88% are singletons and the top ten take approximately 2.2%. The sample taken for sequencing was PBMCs or T cells enriched from blood (not recorded which). These receptors all come from a woman aged 45 to 65 who had recovered from COVID-19.

The chain joins TRBV25-1 to TRBJ2-7; D perhaps matches TRBD1 (6 bases). CDR1 is MGHDK and CDR2 is SYGVNS in the germline V gene. The CDR3 extends over 14 amino acids. Trimming shortened V by 2 bases and J by 3 bases, and 11 bases separated the two germline ends. The CDR3 sequence is CASSEDAGVYEQYF. As DNA, the CDR3 is TGTGCCAGCAGTGAAGATGCAGGGGTCTACGAGCAGTACTTC.

This clone occurred a few times. The chain recombines TRBV29-1 with TRBJ2-7; 7 bases line up with TRBD2. The trim removed 6 bases at V and 2 bases at J, leaving 4 bases unmatched. From germline, CDR1 is SQVTM and CDR2 ANQGSEA. CDR3 length: 12 amino acids. Here the CDR3 reads CSVLGGAYEQYF. The CDR3 region has the DNA TGCAGCGTGTTGGGAGGGGCCTACGAGCAGTACTTC.

V gene TRBV5-4 combines with J gene TRBJ1-2; TRBD1 is a possible D gene (5 bases). The CDR3 covers 16 residues. V gave up 3 bases and J gave up 4 bases, with 19 bases separating them. Germline V gene lookup returns CDR1 SGHNT and CDR2 YYREEE (reference sequence). The CDR3 region is CASSSLLGVDSYGYTF. DNA of the CDR3: TGTGCCAGCAGCTCCCTTCTTGGAGTTGACAGCTATGGCTACACCTTC. The variable domain in full, completed from reference TRBV5-4 and TRBJ1-2, reads ETGVTQSPTHLIKTRGQQVTLRCSSQSGHNTVSWYQQALGQGPQFIFQYYREEENGRGNFPPRFSGLQFPNYSSELNVNALELDDSALYLCASSSLLGVDSYGYTFGSGTRLTVV.

The V and J genes are TRBV19 and TRBJ2-2; a weak D match, TRBD1 (6 bases). Between the trimmed V and J ends, which lost 3 bases and 0 bases, there was a span of 8 bases. The CDR3 spans 15 residues. In germline, CDR1 is LNHDA, CDR2 SQIVND (reference sequence). CDR3 in DNA: TGTGCCAGTAGTATGAGGGGGTCGAACACCGGGGAGCTGTTTTTT. Its protein is CASSMRGSNTGELFF.

V and J are TRBV6-5 and TRBJ1-6; D is possibly TRBD1 (6 bases). This CDR3 spans 15 amino acids. V was pared by 6 bases and J by 6 bases, with 15 bases between. The germline V gene encodes CDR1 MNHEY and CDR2 SVGAGI. CDR3 sequence (DNA): TGTGCCAGCAGCACAGGGTTTTTTGCTAATTCACCCCTCCACTTT. Translation gives CASSTGFFANSPLHF.

This chain joins TRBV2 and TRBJ2-7; weak D call: TRBD1 (6 bases). Germline V gives CDR1 SNHLY, CDR2 FYNNEI. This CDR3 spans 13 amino acids. V lost 7 bases and J lost 2, with 12 bases in between. The CDR3 reads CASKVGTTYEQYF. The DNA for the CDR3 is TGTGCCAGCAAGGTAGGGACAACCTACGAGCAGTACTTC.

This rearrangement joins TRBV5-4 to TRBJ2-2; D perhaps matches TRBD2 (6 bases). This CDR3 comprises 14 residues. CDR1 is SGHNT, CDR2 YYREEE, per germline (reference sequence). The V and J ends lost 4 bases and 4 bases respectively, with 11 bases between them. CDR3 amino acids: CASSGGLFTGELFF. As DNA, the CDR3 is TGTGCCAGCAGCGGGGGACTTTTCACCGGGGAGCTGTTTTTT. Based on the CDR3 plus reference TRBV5-4 and TRBJ2-2, the full variable domain is ETGVTQSPTHLIKTRGQQVTLRCSSQSGHNTVSWYQQALGQGPQFIFQYYREEENGRGNFPPRFSGLQFPNYSSELNVNALELDDSALYLCASSGGLFTGELFFGEGSRLTVL.

The rearrangement links TRBV5-1 to TRBJ2-6; 10 bases are shared with TRBD1. In germline, CDR1 is SGHRS, CDR2 YFSETQ. The CDR3 extends over 19 amino acids. Trimming at V came to 2 bases and at J to 4 bases, leaving 12 bases not matched to a gene. Here the CDR3 reads CASSFWQRQGAHGANVLTF. CDR3 DNA sequence: TGCGCCAGCAGCTTCTGGCAGCGACAGGGGGCGCACGGGGCCAACGTCCTGACTTTC.

V and J are TRBV5-1 and TRBJ2-6, with a tentative D call TRBD1 (6 bases). V was pared by 4 bases and J by 0 bases, with 11 bases between. This CDR3 spans 16 amino acids. Looked up from germline, CDR1 is SGHRS and CDR2 is YFSETQ. The CDR3 sequence is CASSPRGFSGANVLTF. For the CDR3, the DNA is TGCGCCAGCAGCCCCAGGGGTTTCTCTGGGGCCAACGTCCTGACTTTC.

This rearrangement joins TRBV7-9 to TRBJ1-1; tentatively, D is TRBD1 (6 bases). This CDR3 contains 16 residues. The germline V gene has CDR1 SEHNR and CDR2 FQNEAQ (reference sequence). Trimming cost V 3 bases and J 3 bases, with 17 bases left between them. The CDR3 DNA reads TGTGCCAGCAGCTTGGGGGCAGGGCCCGTGGACACTGAAGCTTTCTTT. Encoded protein: CASSLGAGPVDTEAFF.

This rearrangement joins TRBV12-2 to TRBJ2-1; the table's D call, TRBD1, has no DNA check behind it. TRBV12-2 is a listed pseudogene. The CDR3 is 13 amino acids. In DNA, the CDR3 is TGTGCAAGTCGCTCACGCAGTTACAATGAGCAGTTCTTC. The encoded protein is CASRSRSYNEQFF.

The chain couples TRBV6-5 to TRBJ1-6; TRBD1 matches 9 bases. Germline lookup yields CDR1 MNHEY and CDR2 SVGAGI. With 5 bases clipped from V and 7 bases from J, the junction kept 6 bases outside the gene matches. CDR3 length equals 15 residues. CDR3 amino acids: CASSLSDRGNSPLHF. DNA for the CDR3: TGTGCCAGCAGTCTGTCGGACAGGGGAAATTCACCCCTCCACTTT.

The chain recombines TRBV5-1 with TRBJ1-1; a weak D match, TRBD1 (5 bases). The CDR3 is 14 residues long. Germline loops: CDR1 SGHRS, CDR2 YFSETQ. Trimming left V 4 bases short and J 1 base short, with 11 bases between. In nucleotides, the CDR3 is TGCGCCAGCAGCGACGGGAGGGGGAACACTGAAGCTTTCTTT. As protein: CASSDGRGNTEAFF.

The rearrangement uses TRBV5-4 and TRBJ1-2, with D possibly TRBD1 on 6 matching bases. The CDR3 contains 12 residues. The V gene's germline CDR1 is SGHNT and CDR2 YYREEE (reference sequence). V was cut by 3 bases and J by 10 bases, with 13 bases left in between. The CDR3 region is CASSSGQIPYTF. CDR3 in DNA: TGTGCCAGCAGCTCAGGACAGATCCCCTACACCTTC. Full variable domain (rest looked up from reference TRBV5-4 and TRBJ1-2): ETGVTQSPTHLIKTRGQQVTLRCSSQSGHNTVSWYQQALGQGPQFIFQYYREEENGRGNFPPRFSGLQFPNYSSELNVNALELDDSALYLCASSSGQIPYTFGSGTRLTVV.

The rearrangement links TRBV6-2 or TRBV6-3 to TRBJ1-5, with 8 bases lining up with TRBD1. V dropped 5 bases and J dropped 2; count of bases not matched to a gene: 2. The CDR3 has 14 amino acids. Germline lookup yields CDR1 MNHEY and CDR2 SVGEGT. CDR3 coding DNA: TGTGCCAGCAGTCCAGGGGGCGGCAATCAGCCCCAGCATTTT. It yields the protein CASSPGGGNQPQHF.

This rearrangement joins TRBV19 to TRBJ1-1; 7 bases match TRBD1. V shed 3 bases, J shed 4 bases, and the junction held 8 bases outside the gene matches. The CDR3 length is 15 residues. The germline V gene has CDR1 LNHDA and CDR2 SQIVND (reference sequence). The CDR3 reads CASSISAGGSTEAFF. The DNA for the CDR3 is TGTGCCAGTAGTATCTCCGCAGGGGGGAGCACTGAAGCTTTCTTT.

This chain uses TRBV7-6 with TRBJ2-3, with D possibly matching TRBD2 (6 bases). V lost 5 bases and J lost 0, with 15 bases in between. The germline gives CDR1 SGHVS, CDR2 FNYEAQ. The CDR3 extends over 16 amino acids. The CDR3 here is CASSLGLGVSTDTQYF. For the CDR3, the DNA is TGTGCCAGCAGCCTGGGACTGGGAGTGAGCACAGATACGCAGTATTTT. Filled out from reference TRBV7-6 and TRBJ2-3, the complete variable domain reads GAGVSQSPRYKVTKRGQDVALRCDPISGHVSLYWYRQALGQGPEFLTYFNYEAQQDKSGLPNDRFSAERPEGSISTLTIQRTEQRDSAMYRCASSLGLGVSTDTQYFGPGTRLTVL.

The J gene is TRBJ2-7, the V gene TRBV7-9; D is perhaps TRBD1 (5 bases). This CDR3 has 16 amino acids. V was shortened by 1 base and J by 2 bases, with 15 bases between the two germline ends. Germline values: CDR1 SEHNR, CDR2 FQNEAQ (reference sequence). The CDR3 nucleotides read TGTGCCAGCAGCTTAGTGCAGGGTGGTAGAACCTACGAGCAGTACTTC. Translating gives CASSLVQGGRTYEQYF.

The chain recombines TRBV2 with TRBJ1-5; 8 nucleotides agree with TRBD1. The CDR3 is made up of 15 amino acids. The germline CDR1 and CDR2 sequences are SNHLY and FYNNEI. The ends lost 3 bases at V and 6 bases at J; junction bases unmatched: 7. DNA for the CDR3: TGTGCCAGCAGTGACGTCAGGGGGCAGGTTCAGCCCCAGCATTTT. Translating it yields CASSDVRGQVQPQHF.

The chain joins TRBV9 to TRBJ2-3; TRBD2 is a possible D gene (5 bases). Deletions cut 4 bases from V and 0 bases from J, with 12 bases between. The CDR3 has 15 amino acids. Germline V gene data show CDR1 as SGDLS and CDR2 as YYNGEE. CDR3 residues: CASSPEGASTDTQYF. CDR3 in DNA: TGTGCCAGCAGCCCCGAGGGAGCTAGCACAGATACGCAGTATTTT.

V and J are TRBV2 and TRBJ1-1, with 8 bases aligning to TRBD1. This CDR3 has 14 amino acids. With 4 bases clipped from V and 6 bases from J, the junction kept 7 bases outside the gene matches. Looked up from germline, CDR1 is SNHLY and CDR2 is FYNNEI. CDR3 nucleotide sequence: TGTGCCAGCAGTGGACAGGGGATGGTCGCTGAAGCTTTCTTT. It encodes CASSGQGMVAEAFF.

A single count supports this clone. The J gene is TRBJ2-7, the V gene TRBV4-3; no clear D gene. The CDR3 totals 13 residues. The germline V and J ends were trimmed by 0 bases and 2 bases, with 5 bases remaining between them. CDR1 is LGHNA, CDR2 YSLEER, per germline. The CDR3 bases are TGCGCCAGCAGCCAAGATACTGCCTACGAGCAGTACTTC. It specifies CASSQDTAYEQYF.

This chain links TRBV30 with TRBJ2-7, with D perhaps matching TRBD1 (5 bases). This CDR3 has 17 residues. Germline V gives CDR1 GTSNPN, CDR2 SVGIG (reference sequence). V was trimmed by 4 bases and J by 4 bases, leaving 26 bases between them. The CDR3 coding sequence is TGTGCCTGGACTACAAATACACAGGACCGAGCCCCTTACGAGCAGTACTTC. The encoded protein is CAWTTNTQDRAPYEQYF.

This rearrangement joins TRBV11-3 to TRBJ1-6; possibly TRBD1 for D (6 bases). This CDR3 contains 16 residues. V gave up 4 bases and J gave up 7 bases, with 17 bases separating them. Germline V gene sequence: CDR1 SGHNT, CDR2 YENEEA. In DNA form, the CDR3 reads TGTGCCAGCAGCTCCCGGTCGACAGGAAAAAATTCACCCCTCCACTTT. As protein: CASSSRSTGKNSPLHF.

J is TRBJ1-2 and V is TRBV21-1. TRBV21-1 is termed a pseudogene. This CDR3 spans 15 amino acids. CDR3 amino acids: CANFSGGPTNYGYTF. CDR3 bases: TGTGCCAACTTCAGCGGGGGCCCTACTAACTATGGCTACACCTTC.